These 18 T cell receptor beta chains were sequenced from one sample in a study of T cells after yellow fever vaccination (dated by TCRdb to the late 2010s). The library came from 5' RACE. The instrument given in TCRdb is Illumina HiSeq 2500. In TCRdb, the public reads were trimmed at Q25 with fastp and aligned with MiXCR, with productive beta chains retained. Each CDR3 protein gets just one entry, which takes the most common genes and DNA from the rows behind it. The sample profile shows roughly 120,000 distinct CDR3 sequences; 6.5% to 8% of them were found once. Approximately 2.7% of the sample rests with the top ten. This specimen's treatment or condition label, per the study, means: live attenuated yellow fever vaccine strain. This specimen consisted of CD4+ T cells sorted from PBMCs, obtained around 10 days after the first yellow fever vaccination. These TCRs come from a man between 18 and 29 years old who received the YFV17D yellow fever vaccine.

This rearrangement joins TRBV6-2 or TRBV6-3 to TRBJ2-7; weak D call: TRBD2 (6 bases). Germline CDR1 is MNHEY and CDR2 is SVGEGT. The V and J ends lost 6 bases and 6 bases respectively, with 21 bases between them. This CDR3 is built from 15 residues. CDR3 amino acids: CASSQTRQGGGEQYF. In DNA, the CDR3 is TGTGCCAGCAGCCAGACGCGTCAGGGAGGAGGCGAGCAGTACTTC.

There are many counts of this clonotype. The V call is TRBV4-1, the J call TRBJ2-4; unclear D gene. Germline V CDR1 and CDR2: MGHRA, YSYEKL. The CDR3 totals 13 residues. V was clipped by 2 bases and J by 13 bases, with 15 bases between them. The CDR3 spells CASSQFSSPKQYF. The CDR3, as DNA: TGCGCCAGCAGCCAATTTTCGTCCCCAAAACAGTACTTC.

This clonotype has at least ten counts. The rearrangement joins TRBV18 to TRBJ2-1; D may be TRBD2 (5 bases). The V gene's germline CDR1 is KGHSH and CDR2 LQKENI. V was clipped by 6 bases and J by 8 bases, with 14 bases between them. This CDR3 has 13 amino acids. The chain's CDR3 is CASSLRTFDEQFF. CDR3 nucleotide sequence: TGTGCCAGCTCCTTAAGGACTTTCGATGAGCAGTTCTTC.

The chain links TRBV7-6 to TRBJ1-2; D not resolved. The CDR3 length is 13 residues. V was trimmed by 2 bases and J by 6 bases, leaving 10 bases between them. From germline, CDR1 is SGHVS and CDR2 FNYEAQ. DNA of the CDR3: TGTGCCAGCAGCTTATTTGTAGGTAATGGCTACACCTTC. Encoded protein: CASSLFVGNGYTF.

This clonotype was seen at least ten times. The chain uses TRBV12-3 or TRBV12-4 and TRBJ2-1; 8 bases are shared with TRBD1. CDR3 size: 13 residues. Losses at the gene ends were 5 bases for V and 10 bases for J; bases not matched to a gene: 7. CDR3 amino acids: CASSPTGAGEQFF. The CDR3 DNA sequence: TGTGCCAGCAGTCCGACAGGGGCGGGGGAGCAGTTCTTC.

This clonotype was counted many times. In nucleotides, the CDR3 is TGCGCCAGCAGCTTGTTTCCCTTAGGAGGCGACGAGCAGTACTTC. Translating gives CASSLFPLGGDEQYF. The chain couples TRBV5-1 to TRBJ2-7; D is perhaps TRBD2 (5 bases). V was pared by 1 base and J by 5 bases, with 16 bases between. This CDR3 has 15 amino acids. Germline CDR1 SGHRS, CDR2 YFSETQ.

This clonotype was seen ten or more times. The CDR3 DNA is TGTGCCAGTAGTATAAGGACAGGGGTCATAGAGACCCAGTACTTC. This codes for CASSIRTGVIETQYF. V gene TRBV19 combines with J gene TRBJ2-5, with 9 bases identical to TRBD1. V gave up 2 bases and J gave up 4 bases; unmatched junction bases: 5. The CDR3 runs to 15 residues. The germline CDR1 and CDR2 sequences are LNHDA and SQIVND (reference sequence).

This clonotype was detected ten times or more. The V call is TRBV27, the J call TRBJ2-2, with 8 nucleotides matching TRBD2. From germline, CDR1 is MNHEY and CDR2 SMNVEV (reference sequence). The CDR3 covers 18 residues. V lost 0 bases to trimming and J lost 5 bases; unmatched junction nucleotides: 11. The CDR3 DNA reads as TGTGCCAGCAGTTTATCCAGCGGGGGCCTTTTGAATACCGGGGAGCTGTTTTTT. It codes for CASSLSSGGLLNTGELFF.

This clonotype was found many times. This chain connects TRBV28 to TRBJ1-1, with D unresolved. This CDR3 spans 13 amino acids. Looked up from germline, CDR1 is MDHEN and CDR2 is SYDVKM. The ends were cut back, 2 bases at V and 4 bases at J, with 8 bases in the middle. DNA for the CDR3: TGTGCCAGCAGTTTAAGGAGAAGCACTGAAGCTTTCTTT. As protein: CASSLRRSTEAFF.

This clonotype was seen repeatedly, ten times or more. V is TRBV20-1 and J is TRBJ2-2; D might be TRBD2 (5 bases). CDR1 and CDR2 from the germline V gene are DFQATT and SNEGSKA (reference sequence). Trimming removed 5 bases at V and 4 bases at J, with 17 bases between. The CDR3 length is 15 residues. The chain's CDR3 is CSASRAATLTGELFF. As DNA, the CDR3 is TGCAGTGCTTCGAGGGCGGCTACCCTCACCGGGGAGCTGTTTTTT.

This clonotype has a count of ten or more. The genes are TRBV6-2 or TRBV6-3 and TRBJ1-5; the D gene is possibly TRBD1 (6 bases). V was clipped by 2 bases and J by 11 bases, with 10 bases between them. The CDR3 covers 12 residues. Germline V lookup: CDR1 MNHEY, CDR2 SVGEGT. The CDR3 sequence: CASSYAGAAQHF. CDR3 sequence (DNA): TGTGCCAGCAGTTACGCGGGGGCAGCCCAGCATTTT.

This clonotype has a count of ten or more. This sequence joins TRBV11-2 and TRBJ2-3; the match to TRBD2 covers 15 bases. Losses at the gene ends were 5 bases for V and 6 bases for J; bases not matched to a gene: 9. CDR3 length: 17 residues. The germline V gene has CDR1 SGHAT and CDR2 FQNNGV. CDR3 nucleotides: TGTGCCAGCAGCCCCCGGACTAGCGGGGGGGCGGGGGATACGCAGTATTTT. Its translation: CASSPRTSGGAGDTQYF.

This clonotype was observed many times. This rearrangement joins TRBV18 to TRBJ1-2; TRBD1 might be the D (6 bases). CDR1 is KGHSH and CDR2 is LQKENI in the germline V gene. This CDR3 region has 15 residues. V lost 2 bases and J lost 2, with 12 bases in between. The CDR3 DNA sequence: TGTGCCAGCTCACCAACCGGACAGAGAAACTATGGCTACACCTTC. It specifies CASSPTGQRNYGYTF.

This clonotype was counted ten times or more. The V gene is TRBV7-3, the J gene TRBJ2-5, with TRBD2 identical over 10 bases. The CDR3 totals 17 residues. The germline CDR1 and CDR2 sequences are SGHTA and FQGTGA. After removal of 4 bases from V and 6 bases from J, the junction contained 14 bases not matched to a gene. The CDR3 sequence: CASSYPGLATSLQTQYF. The CDR3 bases are TGTGCCAGCAGCTATCCGGGACTAGCGACTTCCTTGCAGACCCAGTACTTC.

This clonotype appeared many times. The chain has TRBV19 and TRBJ1-2, with 9 bases fitting TRBD1. The CDR3 is made up of 14 amino acids. The junction had 4 bases not matched to a gene; V was cut back by 4 bases and J by 4 bases. CDR1 and CDR2 (germline): LNHDA, SQIVND (reference sequence). CDR3 protein: CASSTQTGGYGYTF. The CDR3 bases are TGTGCCAGTAGTACCCAGACAGGGGGCTATGGCTACACCTTC.

The sample holds many counts of this clonotype. The rearrangement joins TRBV5-6 to TRBJ2-7; D gene ambiguous. This CDR3 region has 11 residues. The V and J ends lost 3 bases and 0 bases respectively, with 1 base between them. Germline CDR1 and CDR2: SGHDT and YYEEEE. The CDR3 DNA sequence: TGTGCCAGCAGCTCCTCCTACGAGCAGTACGTC. The encoded protein is CASSSSYEQYV.

This clonotype has a count of ten or more. The chain recombines TRBV20-1 with TRBJ2-1, with a possible D match to TRBD2 (6 bases). Per germline, CDR1 DFQATT and CDR2 SNEGSKA (reference sequence). Trimming left V 3 bases short and J 0 bases short, with 15 bases between. The CDR3 covers 16 residues. CDR3 bases: TGCAGTGCTAGCCTCCGGGGGACCCTCTCCTACAATGAGCAGTTCTTC. Encoded protein: CSASLRGTLSYNEQFF.

In its sample, this clonotype was seen many times. CDR3 in DNA: TGTGCCAGCAGCTTAAGAGGGGGGTACACCGGGGAGCTGTTTTTT. Its protein is CASSLRGGYTGELFF. This chain joins TRBV7-7 and TRBJ2-2; D could derive from TRBD1 or TRBD2 (6 bases each). The CDR3 is 15 residues long. V was cut by 2 bases and J by 3 bases, with 10 bases left in between. Germline CDR1 SSHAT, CDR2 FNYEAQ (reference sequence). The full variable domain, with the rest looked up from reference TRBV7-7 and TRBJ2-2, is GAGVSQSPRYKVTKRGQDVTLRCDPISSHATLYWYQQALGQGPEFLTYFNYEAQPDKSGLPSDRFSAERPEGSISTLTIQRTEQRDSAMYRCASSLRGGYTGELFFGEGSRLTVL.